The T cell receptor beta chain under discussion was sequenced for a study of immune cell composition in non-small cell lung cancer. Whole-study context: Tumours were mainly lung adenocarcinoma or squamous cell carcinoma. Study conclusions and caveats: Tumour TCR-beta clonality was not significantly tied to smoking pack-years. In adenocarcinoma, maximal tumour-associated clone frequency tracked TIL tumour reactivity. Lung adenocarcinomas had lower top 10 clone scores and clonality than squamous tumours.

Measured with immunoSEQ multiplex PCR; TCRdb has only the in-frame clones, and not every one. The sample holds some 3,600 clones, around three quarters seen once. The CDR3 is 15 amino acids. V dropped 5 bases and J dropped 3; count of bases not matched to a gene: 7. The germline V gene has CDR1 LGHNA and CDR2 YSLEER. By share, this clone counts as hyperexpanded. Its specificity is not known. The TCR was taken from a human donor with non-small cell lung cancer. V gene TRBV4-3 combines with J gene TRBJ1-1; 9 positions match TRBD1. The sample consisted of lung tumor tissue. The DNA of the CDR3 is TGCGCCAGCAGCGCGGACAGGGGAGTGGACACTGAAGCTTTCTTT. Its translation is CASSADRGVDTEAFF.